Given below is one TCR beta chain in context. The specificity of this receptor is unknown. Per-nucleotide qualities are absent, and no much larger clonotype sits a single base away. The immunoSEQ Assay, a bias-controlled multiplex PCR, was used to amplify TCRbeta CDR3 regions from genomic DNA. Per the authors' processing: Nucleated cell counts per sample were estimated from amplification of reference gene primers within the assay. Sequence reads were collapsed and filtered to measure the absolute abundance of every unique TCRbeta CDR3 rearrangement. Productive Simpson clonality was computed per sample as the square root of Simpson's diversity index over productive rearrangements. TCRdb took this table from immuneACCESS and kept in-frame rearrangements with V and J called. Such tables lack part of the clones; where checked against another copy, unresolved V genes explain under half of the gap, and the rest is unexplained. Clonal size and the V and J genes are those of that table, whereas D and trimming came from the DNA. The sample table holds roughly 400,000 clones, of which around 91% were seen once. Of the sample, 0.9% to 1.2% is held by the ten largest clones.

Looking up the germline V gene yields CDR1 SGHAT and CDR2 FQNNGV. There are 18 amino acids in the CDR3, from cysteine to phenylalanine inclusive. CDR3 DNA is the only sequence kept; it has 54 bases, read in frame from the first base. Trimmed from V: 3 bases; trimmed from J: 0 bases; junction bases lacking a gene match: 8. Participants in the prospective study were enrolled through a virtual design, were aged about 18 to 90 years, and lived in roughly 24 United States geographic areas. In the prospective study, cohorts were assigned on the basis of participant-reported clinical history obtained from a screening survey and a study questionnaire. ImmuneRACE Cohort 3 recovered participants were defined by two consecutive negative NP/OP PCR tests, healthcare professional clearance, or symptom resolution. Mobile phlebotomists in the prospective study collected whole blood, serum and a nasopharyngeal or oropharyngeal swab from every participant. Over a roughly 2-month period, participants in the prospective study had the option of providing additional blood draws and questionnaires. Before DNA extraction, prospective study blood samples were shipped either frozen or at room temperature.

The source of the sample is a study of blood T cell repertoires in COVID-19 (dated by TCRdb to the early 2020s). At the level of the whole study: Samples covering the acute and convalescent phases of COVID-19 were provided by collaborators in the United States, Italy and Spain. Sample metadata almost always included a de-identified subject ID, COVID-19 status, age in years and sex. The samples were drawn from the first 160 participants of the ongoing ImmuneRACE study and from 950 to 1,500 subjects provided by 6 global collaborators. The material from the prospective study consisted of cDNA or gDNA derived from T cells, B-cell-depleted T cells, or PBMCs. Where available, HLA class I and class II types were taken from metadata supplied by the sample provider and were not determined by assay-based typing. Subjects who had been exposed to COVID-19, were actively infected with it, or had recovered from it provided the deeply sampled blood TCRbeta repertoires that made up the dataset. The repertoires were made available in a free public database intended to serve as a resource for research on the immune response to SARS-CoV-2. Study-wide findings and limitations: Clinical and demographic metadata were provided uncurated, with the amount varying by source and participant.

Specimen: PBMCs or T cells enriched from blood (not recorded which). This receptor was obtained from a man aged 30 to 45 who had recovered from COVID-19. The rearrangement combines TRBV11-2 with TRBJ2-6, with 7 bases matching TRBD1. The CDR3 in this case is CASSFRDRQISGANVLTF. The DNA is as follows: TGTGCCAGCAGCTTTAGGGACAGACAGATCTCTGGGGCCAACGTCCTGACTTTC.